This T cell receptor beta chain was sequenced in a study of cytomegalovirus exposure and HLA in healthy donors. PCR amplification relied on 60 Vbeta primers (plus 13 Jbeta primers). Sequenced by immunoSEQ multiplex PCR; TCRdb stores in-frame clones only, minus some. The table includes 140,000 or so clones, over 60% detected once. This CDR3 comprises 12 residues. CDR1 is MDHEN, CDR2 SYDVKM, per germline. Trimming took off 3 bases at V and 5 bases at J, with 7 bases between the two ends. Points from the study as a whole: For TCR beta chains, V- and J-gene trimming was later linked to a missense DCLRE1C variant. Within an earlier analysis, most TCR beta V segments proved productive either about 90% or about 30% of the time.

To note about this clone: What it binds is not known.

This sequence joins TRBV28 and TRBJ1-1; unclear D gene. This sequence originates from a man aged 35 to 55 in good health and CMV-seronegative. The sequencing sample was made of PBMCs. The CDR3 nucleotides are TGTGCCAGCAGTTTGCAAGAGACTGAAGCTTTCTTT. Translating it yields CASSLQETEAFF.